Shown below are 7 T cell receptor beta chains from a single sample sequenced in a study of long-term antiretroviral therapy in people with HIV. The run of the v3.0 immunoSEQ assay was at survey level. This table comes from immunoSEQ multiplex PCR, and its TCRdb copy is limited to in-frame clones, with some not included. Found here are 20,000 or so clones, roughly 70% of them singletons; the top ten hold roughly 8.8%. This specimen consisted of unsorted PBMCs, obtained 0.5 years before starting antiretroviral therapy. The source of these receptors is a man in his late teens or twenties with HIV.

The J gene is TRBJ1-2, the V gene TRBV10-2; the D is unclear. The CDR3 covers 12 residues. V lost 7 bases, J lost 4 bases, and 10 bases lay in between. Per germline, CDR1 WSHSY and CDR2 SAAADI. The chain's CDR3 is CASTVQGYGYTF. Written as DNA, the CDR3 is TGCGCCAGCACTGTTCAAGGCTATGGCTACACCTTC.

The sample holds a few counts of this clone. The chain joins TRBV7-9 to TRBJ2-1; 10 bases match TRBD1. The CDR3 has 16 amino acids. Trimming cost V 7 bases and J 3 bases; bases outside gene matches: 9. CDR1 and CDR2 from the germline V gene are SEHNR and FQNEAQ (reference sequence). DNA of the CDR3: TGTGCCAGCACAAAGTTAGGACAGGGGGTCTACAATGAGCAGTTCTTC. Protein product: CASTKLGQGVYNEQFF.

V and J are TRBV6-1 and TRBJ1-5, with a tentative D call TRBD1 (5 bases). The CDR3 extends over 13 amino acids. Trimming cost V 6 bases and J 2 bases, with 8 bases left between them. CDR1 and CDR2 (germline): MNHNS, SASEGT. This chain's CDR3 is CASRGRGNQPQHF. The CDR3 DNA follows: TGTGCCAGCAGAGGCAGGGGCAATCAGCCCCAGCATTTT.

The V and J genes are TRBV5-1 and TRBJ2-7; no reliable D call. V lost 1 base and J lost 3, with 20 bases in between. Germline CDR1 reads SGHRS; CDR2 reads YFSETQ. The CDR3 is made up of 17 amino acids. As DNA, the CDR3 is TGCGCCAGCAGCTTGCTCTTGCGGCAGACCGTCAGCTACGAGCAGTACTTC. It is translated as CASSLLLRQTVSYEQYF.

The CDR3 reads CASSELGVNQPQHF. The CDR3 DNA is TGTGCCAGCAGTGAATTGGGGGTCAATCAGCCCCAGCATTTT. This chain links TRBV6-1 with TRBJ1-5; weak D call: TRBD1 (5 bases). Germline loops: CDR1 MNHNS, CDR2 SASEGT. This CDR3 has 14 amino acids. Trimming shortened V by 2 bases and J by 3 bases, and 8 bases separated the two germline ends.

The chain recombines TRBV18 with TRBJ1-1; TRBD1 matches 10 bases. The ends lost 4 bases at V and 1 base at J; junction bases unmatched: 9. The germline gives CDR1 KGHSH, CDR2 LQKENI. The CDR3 is 17 amino acids. The CDR3 DNA sequence: TGTGCCAGCTCACTATCGAAGACAGGGGGCCCGAACACTGAAGCTTTCTTT. This sequence encodes CASSLSKTGGPNTEAFF.

The CDR3 spells CASRTGTEYEQYF. The CDR3 DNA reads TGTGCCAGCAGAACCGGGACAGAGTACGAGCAGTACTTC. The genes are TRBV6-1 and TRBJ2-7, with TRBD1 matching over 7 bases. CDR1 and CDR2 (germline): MNHNS, SASEGT. The length of the CDR3 is 13 residues. After removal of 6 bases from V and 4 bases from J, the junction contained 6 bases not matched to a gene.